A selection of T cell receptor beta chains follows, all from one sample in a study of blood T cell repertoires in COVID-19. The method was immunoSEQ multiplex PCR; TCRdb's version includes in-frame clones alone and lacks a portion of them. The table includes 250,000 or so clones, approximately 91% detected once. The source material was peripheral blood. The source is a man aged 25-45 years with COVID-19, enrolled during active disease. CDR3s include the opening cysteine and the closing phenylalanine or tryptophan. The order of the fields is J gene, CDR3 length, D gene, clone size, V gene, CDR3 protein. A D gene is named only where the DNA matches it firmly. Size is omitted from some rows. Given values are once, few, many or a class for expanded clones.

>TRBJ2-3|15|-|-|TRBV29-1
CSVPPPGGRADTQYF
>TRBJ2-6|15|-|-|TRBV11-2
CASRPDSSGANVLTF
>TRBJ2-7|17|-|-|TRBV5-4
CASSLAGLAAQTSEQYF
>TRBJ1-2|13|TRBD1|once|TRBV19
CASTETGTYGYTF
>TRBJ1-1|15|TRBD1|-|TRBV6-5
CASRPLGQPNTEAFF
>TRBJ1-2|12|-|-|TRBV6-5
CASQGQSYGYTF
>TRBJ1-1|11|-|-|TRBV20-1
CSAWGETEAFF
>TRBJ1-1|14|TRBD1|-|TRBV27
CASRRGQGFSEAFF
>TRBJ1-5|15|-|once|TRBV21-1
CASCTGGISNQPQHF
>TRBJ1-1|15|TRBD1|once|TRBV19
CASSPWTGANTEAFF
>TRBJ2-7|12|-|-|TRBV29-1
CSVEAGSYEQYF
>TRBJ1-5|13|-|-|TRBV18
CASSVRQNQPQHF
>TRBJ2-7|19|TRBD2|-|TRBV27
CASSLFPRLAGGASYEQYF
>TRBJ2-1|15|TRBD2|-|TRBV7-9
CASSLSGGAINEQFF
>TRBJ2-4|15|-|once|TRBV2
CASGGGELAKNIQYF
>TRBJ1-6|14|-|-|TRBV9
CASSVGTVRSPLHF
>TRBJ2-3|20|TRBD2|-|TRBV10-1
CASSESSQFVGTSGVDTQYF
>TRBJ1-3|14|-|-|TRBV3-1/TRBV3-2
CASSLTGSGNTIYF
>TRBJ1-4|13|-|-|TRBV5-5
CASSLGGEEKLFF
>TRBJ1-1|14|TRBD1|-|TRBV7-9
CASSLTTGGTEAFF
>TRBJ2-3|16|TRBD2|-|TRBV28
CASSVTSGGYTDTQYF
>TRBJ1-2|16|TRBD1|-|TRBV10-3
CAISESGQGAGYGYTF
>TRBJ1-1|15|TRBD1|-|TRBV6-6
CASSYSGGGGTEAFF
>TRBJ2-7|13|TRBD1|once|TRBV2
CASRPTGAYEQYF